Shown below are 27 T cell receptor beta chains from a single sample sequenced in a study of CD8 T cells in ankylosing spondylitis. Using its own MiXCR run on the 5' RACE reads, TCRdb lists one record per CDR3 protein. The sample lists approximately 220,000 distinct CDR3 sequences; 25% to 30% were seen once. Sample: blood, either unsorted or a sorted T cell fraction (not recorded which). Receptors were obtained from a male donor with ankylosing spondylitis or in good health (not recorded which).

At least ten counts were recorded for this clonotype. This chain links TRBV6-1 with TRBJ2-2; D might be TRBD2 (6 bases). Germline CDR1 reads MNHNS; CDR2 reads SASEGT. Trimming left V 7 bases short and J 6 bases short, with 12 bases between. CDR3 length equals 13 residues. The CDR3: CASKYRGSGELFF. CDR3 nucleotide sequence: TGTGCCAGCAAATACCGGGGGTCCGGGGAGCTGTTTTTT.

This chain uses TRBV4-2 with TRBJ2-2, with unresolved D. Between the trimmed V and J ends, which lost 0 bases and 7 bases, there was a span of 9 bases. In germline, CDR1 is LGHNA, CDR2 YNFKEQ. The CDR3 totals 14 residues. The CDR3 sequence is CASSQDLDGGELFF. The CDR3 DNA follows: TGTGCCAGCAGCCAAGATCTTGACGGCGGGGAGCTGTTTTTT.

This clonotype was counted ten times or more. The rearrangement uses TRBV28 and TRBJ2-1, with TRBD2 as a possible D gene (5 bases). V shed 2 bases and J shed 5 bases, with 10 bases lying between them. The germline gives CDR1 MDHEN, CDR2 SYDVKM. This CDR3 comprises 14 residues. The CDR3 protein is CASSLTSRDNEQFF. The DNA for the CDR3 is TGTGCCAGCAGTTTAACTAGTCGGGACAATGAGCAGTTCTTC.

CDR3: CSVQREEDTQYF. Written as DNA, the CDR3 is TGCAGCGTCCAGCGGGAGGAAGATACGCAGTATTTT. The chain combines TRBV29-1 with TRBJ2-3; the match to TRBD2 covers 9 bases. CDR3 length: 12 amino acids. Germline assignment: CDR1 SQVTM and CDR2 ANQGSEA. J was trimmed by 5 bases and V by 6 bases; bases with no gene match: 3.

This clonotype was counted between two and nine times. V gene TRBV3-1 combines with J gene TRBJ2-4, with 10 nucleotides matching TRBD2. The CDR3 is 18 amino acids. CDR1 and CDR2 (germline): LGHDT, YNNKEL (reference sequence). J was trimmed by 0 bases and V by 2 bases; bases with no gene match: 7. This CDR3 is CASSQSPSGSPAKNIQYF. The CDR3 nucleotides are TGTGCCAGCAGCCAATCACCTAGCGGGAGTCCAGCCAAAAACATTCAGTACTTC.

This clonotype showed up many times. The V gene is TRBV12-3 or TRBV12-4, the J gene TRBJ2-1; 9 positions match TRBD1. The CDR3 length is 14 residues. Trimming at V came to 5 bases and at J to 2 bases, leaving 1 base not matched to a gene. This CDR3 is CASSTGGPYNEQFF. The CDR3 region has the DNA TGTGCCAGCAGTACAGGGGGCCCCTACAATGAGCAGTTCTTC.

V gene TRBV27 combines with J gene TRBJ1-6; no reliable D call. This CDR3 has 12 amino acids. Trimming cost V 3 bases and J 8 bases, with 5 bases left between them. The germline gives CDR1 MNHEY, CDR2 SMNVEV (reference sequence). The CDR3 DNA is TGTGCCAGCAGTTTCGGCCATTCACCCCTCCACTTT. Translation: CASSFGHSPLHF.

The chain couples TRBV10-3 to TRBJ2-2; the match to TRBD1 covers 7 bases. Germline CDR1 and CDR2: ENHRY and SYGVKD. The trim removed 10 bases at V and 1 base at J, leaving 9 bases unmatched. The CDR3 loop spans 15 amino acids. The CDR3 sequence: CASTPGQMNTGELFF. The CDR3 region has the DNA TGTGCCAGTACGCCGGGACAGATGAACACCGGGGAGCTGTTTTTT.

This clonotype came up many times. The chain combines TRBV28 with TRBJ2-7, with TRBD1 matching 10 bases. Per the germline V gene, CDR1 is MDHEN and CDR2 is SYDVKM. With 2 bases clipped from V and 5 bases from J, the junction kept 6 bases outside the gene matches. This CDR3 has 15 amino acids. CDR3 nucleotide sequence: TGTGCCAGCAGTTTAGAAGGGACAGGGGACCACGAGCAGTACTTC. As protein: CASSLEGTGDHEQYF.

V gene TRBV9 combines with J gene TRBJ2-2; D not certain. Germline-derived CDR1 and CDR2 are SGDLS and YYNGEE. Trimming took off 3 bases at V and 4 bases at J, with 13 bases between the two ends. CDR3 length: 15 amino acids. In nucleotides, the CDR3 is TGTGCCAGCAGCGCGCCATCGGGCGGCACCGGGGAGCTGTTTTTT. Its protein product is CASSAPSGGTGELFF.

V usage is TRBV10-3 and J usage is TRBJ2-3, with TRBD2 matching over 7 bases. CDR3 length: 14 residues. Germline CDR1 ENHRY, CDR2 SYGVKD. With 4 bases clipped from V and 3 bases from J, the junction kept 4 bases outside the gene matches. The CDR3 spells CAISARESTDTQYF. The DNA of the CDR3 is TGTGCCATCAGTGCGCGGGAGTCAACAGATACGCAGTATTTT.

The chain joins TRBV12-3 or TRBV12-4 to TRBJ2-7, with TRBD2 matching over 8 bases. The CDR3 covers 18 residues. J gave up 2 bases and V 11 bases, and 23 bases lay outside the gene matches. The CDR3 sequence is CAFSLKGTREGFPYEQYF. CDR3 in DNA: TGTGCCTTCAGTTTAAAAGGAACACGGGAGGGGTTTCCCTACGAGCAGTACTTC.

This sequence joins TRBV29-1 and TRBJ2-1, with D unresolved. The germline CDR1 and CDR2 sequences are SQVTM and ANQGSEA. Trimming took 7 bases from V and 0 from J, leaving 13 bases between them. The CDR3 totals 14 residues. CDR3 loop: CSARTGYSYNEQFF. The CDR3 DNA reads TGCAGCGCCCGGACGGGCTACTCCTACAATGAGCAGTTCTTC.

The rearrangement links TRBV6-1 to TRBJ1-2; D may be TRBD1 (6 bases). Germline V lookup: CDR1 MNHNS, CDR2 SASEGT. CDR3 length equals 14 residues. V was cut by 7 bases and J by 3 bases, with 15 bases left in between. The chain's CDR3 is CASTAGVPHYGYTF. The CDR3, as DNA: TGTGCCAGCACGGCAGGGGTCCCTCACTATGGCTACACCTTC.

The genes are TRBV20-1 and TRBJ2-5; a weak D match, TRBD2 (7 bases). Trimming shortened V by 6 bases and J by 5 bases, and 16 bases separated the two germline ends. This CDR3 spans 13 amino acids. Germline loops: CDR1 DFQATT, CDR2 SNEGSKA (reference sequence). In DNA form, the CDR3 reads TGCAGTGCACCGGGGGGCGGAAGGGAGACCCAGTACTTC. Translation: CSAPGGGRETQYF.

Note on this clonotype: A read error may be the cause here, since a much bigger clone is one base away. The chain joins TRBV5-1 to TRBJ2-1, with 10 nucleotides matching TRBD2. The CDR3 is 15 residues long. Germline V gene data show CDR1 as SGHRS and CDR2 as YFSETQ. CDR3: CAGSLGTSVYNEQFF. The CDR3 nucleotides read TGCGCCGGCAGCTTGGGGACTAGCGTTTACAATGAGCAGTTCTTC. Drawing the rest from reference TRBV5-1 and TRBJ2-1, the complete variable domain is KAGVTQTPRYLIKTRGQQVTLSCSPISGHRSVSWYQQTPGQGLQFLFEYFSETQRNKGNFPGRFSGRQFSNSRSEMNVSTLELGDSALYLCAGSLGTSVYNEQFFGPGTRLTVL.

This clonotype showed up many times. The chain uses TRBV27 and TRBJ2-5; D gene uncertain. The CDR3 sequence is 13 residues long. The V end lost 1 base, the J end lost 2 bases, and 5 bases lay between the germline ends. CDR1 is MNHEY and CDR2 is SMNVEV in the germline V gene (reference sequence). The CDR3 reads CASSLYTQETQYF. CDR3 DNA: TGTGCCAGCAGTTTATACACGCAAGAGACCCAGTACTTC.

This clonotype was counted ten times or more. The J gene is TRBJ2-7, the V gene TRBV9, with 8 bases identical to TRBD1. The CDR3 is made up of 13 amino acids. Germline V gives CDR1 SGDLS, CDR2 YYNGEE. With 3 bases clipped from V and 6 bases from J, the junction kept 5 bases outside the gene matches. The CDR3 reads CASSAGQGVEQYF. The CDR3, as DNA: TGTGCCAGCAGCGCCGGACAGGGTGTCGAGCAGTACTTC.

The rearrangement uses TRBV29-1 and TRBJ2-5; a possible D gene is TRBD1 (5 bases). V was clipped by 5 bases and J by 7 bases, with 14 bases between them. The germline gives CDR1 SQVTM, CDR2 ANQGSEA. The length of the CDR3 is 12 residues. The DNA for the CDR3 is TGCAGCGTTAAGCCAGGGTTAGCGACCCAGTACTTC. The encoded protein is CSVKPGLATQYF.

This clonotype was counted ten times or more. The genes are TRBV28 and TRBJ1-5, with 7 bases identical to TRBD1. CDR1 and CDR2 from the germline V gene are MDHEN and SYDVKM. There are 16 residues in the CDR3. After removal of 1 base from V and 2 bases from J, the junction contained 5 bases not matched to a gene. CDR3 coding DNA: TGTGCCAGCAGTTTATCCCCCAGGGGGGGCAATCAGCCCCAGCATTTT. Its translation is CASSLSPRGGNQPQHF.

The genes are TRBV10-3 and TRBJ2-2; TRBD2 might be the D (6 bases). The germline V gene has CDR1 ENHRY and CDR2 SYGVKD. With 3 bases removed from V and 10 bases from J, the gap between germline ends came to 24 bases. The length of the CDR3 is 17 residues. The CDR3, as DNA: TGTGCCATCAGTGATCCTGAGGAACTAGCCGAGCTCGCGGAGCTGTTTTTT. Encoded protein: CAISDPEELAELAELFF.

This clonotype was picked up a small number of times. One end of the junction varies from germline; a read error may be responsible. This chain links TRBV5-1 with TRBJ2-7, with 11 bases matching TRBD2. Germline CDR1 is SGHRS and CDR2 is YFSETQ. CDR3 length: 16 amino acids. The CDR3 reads CASSLDLAGGPYELYF. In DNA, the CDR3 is TGCGCCAGCAGCTTGGACTTAGCGGGAGGGCCCTACGAGCTGTACTTC.

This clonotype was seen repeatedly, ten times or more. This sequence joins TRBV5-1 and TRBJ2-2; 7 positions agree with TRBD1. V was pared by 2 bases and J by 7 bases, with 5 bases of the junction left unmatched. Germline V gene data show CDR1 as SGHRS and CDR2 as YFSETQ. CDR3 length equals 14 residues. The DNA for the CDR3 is TGCGCCAGCAGCTTAGACAGGGCGGACGGGGAGCTGTTTTTT. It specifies CASSLDRADGELFF.

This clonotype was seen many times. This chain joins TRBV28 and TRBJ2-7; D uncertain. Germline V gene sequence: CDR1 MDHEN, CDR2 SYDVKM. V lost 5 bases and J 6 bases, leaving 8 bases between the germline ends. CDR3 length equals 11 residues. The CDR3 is CASSGFREQYF. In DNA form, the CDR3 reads TGTGCCAGCAGTGGATTTCGCGAGCAGTACTTC.

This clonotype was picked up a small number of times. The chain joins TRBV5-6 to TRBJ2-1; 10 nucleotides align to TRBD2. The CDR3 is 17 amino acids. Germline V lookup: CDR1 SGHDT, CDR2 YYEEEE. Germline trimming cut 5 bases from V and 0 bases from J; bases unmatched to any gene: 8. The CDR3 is CASREVAGGSSYNEQFF. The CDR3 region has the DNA TGTGCCAGCAGGGAAGTAGCGGGGGGTAGCTCCTACAATGAGCAGTTCTTC.

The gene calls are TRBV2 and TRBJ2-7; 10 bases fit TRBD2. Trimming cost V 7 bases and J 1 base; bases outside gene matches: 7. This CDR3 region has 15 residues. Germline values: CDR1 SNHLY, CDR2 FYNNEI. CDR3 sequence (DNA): TGTGCCAGCATACCGGAACTAGCGGGGTCCTACGAGCAGTACTTC. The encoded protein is CASIPELAGSYEQYF.

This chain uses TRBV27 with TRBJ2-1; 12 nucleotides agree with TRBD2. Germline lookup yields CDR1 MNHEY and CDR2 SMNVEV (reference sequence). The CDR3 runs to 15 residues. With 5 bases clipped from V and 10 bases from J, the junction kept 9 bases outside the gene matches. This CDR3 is CASSPRLAGEGEQFF. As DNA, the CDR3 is TGTGCCAGCAGTCCACGACTAGCGGGAGAGGGCGAGCAGTTCTTC.